One T cell receptor beta chain is described in this entry. When the RNA was reverse transcribed, random hexamers were used with an input of roughly 0.5 to 1 ug. TCRdb re-called the immunoSEQ multiplex PCR reads through MiXCR, storing one row per CDR3 protein. The sample lists more than 20,000 distinct CDR3 sequences; 90% to 95% were seen once. Germline loops: CDR1 SGHVS, CDR2 FQNEAQ. The CDR3 runs to 13 residues. Trimming stripped 3 bases from V and 6 bases from J, with 12 bases between. This entry is derived from a study of CD8 T cells in Susac syndrome. This chain connects TRBV7-8 to TRBJ2-7; tentatively, D is TRBD2 (5 bases). The receptor was isolated from a human donor in good health. Sample: CD8+ T cells from PBMCs. The CDR3 DNA sequence: TGTGCCAGCAGCTTGCGGACTCCGCCCGAGCAGTACTTC. It codes for CASSLRTPPEQYF. The entire variable domain, with the rest obtained from reference TRBV7-8 and TRBJ2-7, is as follows: GAGVSQSPRYKVAKRGQDVALRCDPISGHVSLFWYQQALGQGPEFLTYFQNEAQLDKSGLPSDRFFAERPEGSVSTLKIQRTQQEDSAVYLCASSLRTPPEQYFGPGTRLTVT.